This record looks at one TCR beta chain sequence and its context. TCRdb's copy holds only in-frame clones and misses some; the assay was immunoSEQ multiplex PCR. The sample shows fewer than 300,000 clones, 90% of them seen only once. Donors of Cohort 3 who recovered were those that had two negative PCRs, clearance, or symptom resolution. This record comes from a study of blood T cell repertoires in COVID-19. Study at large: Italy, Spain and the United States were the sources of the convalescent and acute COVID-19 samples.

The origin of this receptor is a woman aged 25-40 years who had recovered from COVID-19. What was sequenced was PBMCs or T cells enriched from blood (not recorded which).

The CDR3: CASSEVASGSGEQYF. In nucleotides, the CDR3 is TGTGCCAGCAGTGAAGTGGCTAGCGGGAGTGGGGAGCAGTACTTC. The chain couples TRBV2 to TRBJ2-7; 10 bases are a match to TRBD2. CDR1 is SNHLY, CDR2 FYNNEI, per germline. The trim removed 1 base at V and 7 bases at J, leaving 7 bases unmatched. This CDR3 has 15 residues.